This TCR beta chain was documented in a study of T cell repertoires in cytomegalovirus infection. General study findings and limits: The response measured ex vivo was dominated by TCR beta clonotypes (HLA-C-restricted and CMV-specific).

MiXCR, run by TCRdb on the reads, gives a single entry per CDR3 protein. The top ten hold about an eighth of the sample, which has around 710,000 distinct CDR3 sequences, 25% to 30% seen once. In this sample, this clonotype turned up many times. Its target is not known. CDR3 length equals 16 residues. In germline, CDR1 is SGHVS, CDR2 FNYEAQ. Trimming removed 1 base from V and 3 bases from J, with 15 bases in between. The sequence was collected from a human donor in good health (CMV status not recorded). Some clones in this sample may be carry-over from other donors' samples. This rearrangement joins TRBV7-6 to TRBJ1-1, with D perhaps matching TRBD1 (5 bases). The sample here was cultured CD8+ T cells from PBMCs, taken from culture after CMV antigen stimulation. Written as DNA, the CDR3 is TGTGCCAGCAGCTTAGAGAGTCAGGGAGCGTACACTGAAGCTTTCTTT. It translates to CASSLESQGAYTEAFF.